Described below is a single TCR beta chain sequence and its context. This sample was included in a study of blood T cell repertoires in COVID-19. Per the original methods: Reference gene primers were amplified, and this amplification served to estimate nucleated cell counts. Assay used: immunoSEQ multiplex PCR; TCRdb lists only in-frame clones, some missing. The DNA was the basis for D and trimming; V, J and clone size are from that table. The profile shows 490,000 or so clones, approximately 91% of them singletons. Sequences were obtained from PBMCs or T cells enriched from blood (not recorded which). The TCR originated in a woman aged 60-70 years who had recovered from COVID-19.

DNA of the CDR3: TGTGCCGGCGGGGAGCGGGTGGGCAATGAGCAGTTCTTC. Its protein product is CAGGERVGNEQFF. The chain has TRBV10-3 and TRBJ2-1; a weak D match, TRBD2 (6 bases). The CDR3 is 13 amino acids. Trimming took 11 bases from V and 6 from J, leaving 17 bases between them. Looked up from germline, CDR1 is ENHRY and CDR2 is SYGVKD.